This TCR beta chain emerged from a study of T cells after somatic rescue of genetic block (dated by TCRdb to the early 2020s). Study-level background: What the study looked at was long-term robustness, specifically in a T-cell system that came about through somatic rescue of a genetic block in T-cell development.

In regard to this clone: What antigen it recognizes has not been identified. There are no base qualities to consult, and no much larger clone falls within one base.

The library came from the immunoSEQ multiplex PCR assay. This is the immuneACCESS table as TCRdb keeps it, with only in-frame sequences that have V and J called. A part of the clones is gone; compared with another copy, unresolved V genes explain less than half, and the rest is unexplained. For this sample there are about 13,000 clones; around 72% appear just once. The ten most abundant clones make up 15% to 20% of the sample. The CDR3 numbers 17 residues from cysteine through phenylalanine. Of the read, only the CDR3 DNA is kept; its 51 bases are in frame from base 1. Trimming takes 5 bases off V and 1 base off J; junction bases not matched to a gene: 10. The germline V gene (reference sequence) sets CDR1 to MNHEY and CDR2 to SMNVEV.

Sequencing input: peripheral blood mononuclear cells (PBMCs). The receptor was derived from a boy younger than 18. This chain is built from TRBV27 and TRBJ2-2; 7 nucleotides in the junction match TRBD1. This receptor has the CDR3 CASSLSGRTGNTGELFF. Here is the DNA: TGTGCCAGCAGTCTCAGCGGACGGACAGGGAACACCGGGGAGCTGTTTTTT.